These 8 T cell receptor beta chains originate from one sample sequenced in a study of identical twins. One entry per CDR3 protein, called by TCRdb with MiXCR from the 5' RACE reads. The sample consists of 510,000 or so distinct CDR3 sequences, over 12% of them appearing once. The same data also went into a second study, on yellow fever vaccine responses in identical twins.

Source material: CD4+ T cells sorted from blood. The receptors here all came from a woman in her late teens or twenties in good health.

This clonotype was counted only a few times. The chain carries TRBV10-3 and TRBJ1-5; 8 bases fit TRBD1. The CDR3 extends over 16 amino acids. With 0 bases clipped from V and 5 bases from J, the junction kept 6 bases outside the gene matches. Germline CDR1 is ENHRY and CDR2 is SYGVKD. CDR3 in DNA: TGTGCCATCAGTGAGTCGGGGGCAGGGGGCTATCAGCCCCAGCATTTT. Protein: CAISESGAGGYQPQHF.

This clonotype was seen only a few times. The chain links TRBV19 to TRBJ2-7; D ambiguous. V lost 6 bases, J lost 2 bases, and 14 bases lay in between. Germline V CDR1 and CDR2: LNHDA, SQIVND (reference sequence). This CDR3 is 14 amino acids long. In nucleotides, the CDR3 is TGTGCCAGTAGGGCAGCTTTTTCCACCTACGAGCAGTACTTC. It codes for CASRAAFSTYEQYF.

This clonotype was picked up one time. The chain employs TRBV6-1 and TRBJ1-1, with a tentative D call TRBD1 (5 bases). The germline V and J ends were trimmed by 7 bases and 0 bases, with 12 bases remaining between them. Germline assignment: CDR1 MNHNS and CDR2 SASEGT. This CDR3 comprises 14 residues. CDR3 in amino acids: CASTSDIVNTEAFF. In DNA, the CDR3 is TGTGCCAGCACCTCGGACATTGTGAACACTGAAGCTTTCTTT.

The CDR3: CASSLMDFEYEQYF. The CDR3 DNA sequence: TGCGCCAGCAGCTTGATGGACTTCGAATACGAGCAGTACTTC. The chain carries TRBV5-1 and TRBJ2-7, with D perhaps matching TRBD2 (5 bases). The germline CDR1 and CDR2 sequences are SGHRS and YFSETQ. The V and J ends lost 1 base and 4 bases respectively, with 12 bases between them. This CDR3 comprises 14 residues.

This clonotype was detected only a few times. Germline and junction disagree at one end, which may indicate a read error. The chain has TRBV3-1 and TRBJ1-3; TRBD1 matches at 7 bases. Germline V gene sequence: CDR1 LGHDT, CDR2 YNNKEL (reference sequence). This CDR3 comprises 15 residues. The CDR3 DNA reads as TGTGCCAGCAGCCAATCGACAGGGACTGGGAACACCATATATTTT. Amino acids: CASSQSTGTGNTIYF.

This clonotype was counted only a few times. This chain links TRBV12-3 or TRBV12-4 with TRBJ2-3; D may be TRBD1 (5 bases). CDR3 length: 15 amino acids. Trimming took off 3 bases at V and 0 bases at J, with 10 bases between the two ends. The CDR3 region has the DNA TGTGCCAGCAGTTTTAGGGGATCTAGCACAGATACGCAGTATTTT. Its protein is CASSFRGSSTDTQYF.

This clonotype was picked up many times. The chain recombines TRBV5-1 with TRBJ2-7; 9 bases line up with TRBD2. The V and J ends lost 1 base and 5 bases, in that order; junction bases with no gene match: 4. Germline V lookup: CDR1 SGHRS, CDR2 YFSETQ. This CDR3 is 14 amino acids long. The CDR3 spells CASSLLLAGNEQYF. CDR3 in DNA: TGCGCCAGCAGCTTGCTACTAGCGGGCAACGAGCAGTACTTC.

V usage is TRBV12-3 or TRBV12-4 and J usage is TRBJ2-1; 10 positions match TRBD2. J lost 7 bases, V lost 5 bases, and 5 bases had no gene match. CDR3 length equals 14 residues. DNA for the CDR3: TGTGCCAGCAGTAGCGGGAGGGCAAGAAATGAGCAGTTCTTC. It specifies CASSSGRARNEQFF.